This T cell receptor beta chain was profiled in a study of blood T cell repertoires in COVID-19. Sequencing was performed with immunoSEQ multiplex PCR; in TCRdb, only in-frame clones are kept and a portion is missing. The profile shows about 53,000 clones, 80% to 90% of them singletons. The CDR3 is 14 amino acids. Deletions cut 4 bases from V and 3 bases from J, with 12 bases between. Germline CDR1 reads WSHSY; CDR2 reads SAAADI. The sequenced sample consisted of peripheral blood. The clonotype comes from a man aged 50 or older with acute or convalescent COVID-19. V is TRBV10-2 and J is TRBJ1-2, with no clear D. CDR3 DNA sequence: TGCGCCAGCAGTGGGCAACCCCAATACTATGGCTACACCTTC. This translates into CASSGQPQYYGYTF.